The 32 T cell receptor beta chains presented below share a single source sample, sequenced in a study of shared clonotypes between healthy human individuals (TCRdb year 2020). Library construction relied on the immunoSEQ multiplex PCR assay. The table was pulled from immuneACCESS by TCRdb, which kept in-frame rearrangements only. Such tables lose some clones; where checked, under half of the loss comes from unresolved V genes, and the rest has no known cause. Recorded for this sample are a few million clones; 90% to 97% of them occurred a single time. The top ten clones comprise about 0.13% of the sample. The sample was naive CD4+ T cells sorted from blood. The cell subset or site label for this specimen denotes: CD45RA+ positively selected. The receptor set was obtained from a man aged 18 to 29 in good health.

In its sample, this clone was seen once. Written as DNA, the CDR3 is TGTGCCAGCAGCCAGAATCCGGGGACTAGCGGGTCTCTAGGCTACGAGCAGTACTTC. Its protein product is CASSQNPGTSGSLGYEQYF. This chain connects TRBV11-2 to TRBJ2-7, with 12 nucleotides matching TRBD2. The CDR3 spans 19 residues. V trimming: 5 bases; J trimming: 3 bases; junction bases outside the gene matches: 17. Per the germline V gene, CDR1 is SGHAT and CDR2 is FQNNGV.

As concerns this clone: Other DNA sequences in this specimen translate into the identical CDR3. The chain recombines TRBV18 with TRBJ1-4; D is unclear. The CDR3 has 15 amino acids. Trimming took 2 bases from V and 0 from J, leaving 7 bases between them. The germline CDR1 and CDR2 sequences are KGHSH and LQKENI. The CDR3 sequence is CASSPTDATNEKLFF. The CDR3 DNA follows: TGTGCCAGCTCACCAACGGACGCAACTAATGAAAAACTGTTTTTT. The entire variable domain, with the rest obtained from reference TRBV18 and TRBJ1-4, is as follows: NAGVMQNPRHLVRRRGQEARLRCSPMKGHSHVYWYRQLPEEGLKFMVYLQKENIIDESGMPKERFSAEFPKEGPSILRIQQVVRGDSAAYFCASSPTDATNEKLFFGSGTQLSVL.

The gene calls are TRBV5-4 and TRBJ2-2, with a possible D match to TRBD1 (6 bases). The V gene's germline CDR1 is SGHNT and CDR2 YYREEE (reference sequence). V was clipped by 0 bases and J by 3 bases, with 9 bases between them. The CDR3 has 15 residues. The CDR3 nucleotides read TGTGCCAGCAGCTTGGTTCCAGGGGACACCGGGGAGCTGTTTTTT. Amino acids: CASSLVPGDTGELFF.

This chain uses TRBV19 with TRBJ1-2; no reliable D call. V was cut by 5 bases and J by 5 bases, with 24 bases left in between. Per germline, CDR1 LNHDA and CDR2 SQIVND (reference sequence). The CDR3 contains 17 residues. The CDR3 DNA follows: TGTGCCAGTAGTTTGGCTGGTGGGTCGAATTCTCCTTATGGCTACACCTTC. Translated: CASSLAGGSNSPYGYTF.

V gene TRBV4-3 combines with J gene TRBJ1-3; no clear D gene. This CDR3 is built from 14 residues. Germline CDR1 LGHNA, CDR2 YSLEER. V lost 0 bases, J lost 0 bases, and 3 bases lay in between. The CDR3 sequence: CASSQEYSGNTIYF. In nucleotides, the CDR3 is TGCGCCAGCAGCCAAGAATACTCTGGAAACACCATATATTTT.

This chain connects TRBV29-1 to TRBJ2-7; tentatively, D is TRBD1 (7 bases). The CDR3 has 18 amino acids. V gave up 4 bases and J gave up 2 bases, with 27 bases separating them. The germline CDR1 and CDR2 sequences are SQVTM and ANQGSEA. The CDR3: CSVGGATGAKTPTYEQYF. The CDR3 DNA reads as TGCAGCGTTGGGGGGGCCACAGGGGCGAAAACCCCAACCTACGAGCAGTACTTC.

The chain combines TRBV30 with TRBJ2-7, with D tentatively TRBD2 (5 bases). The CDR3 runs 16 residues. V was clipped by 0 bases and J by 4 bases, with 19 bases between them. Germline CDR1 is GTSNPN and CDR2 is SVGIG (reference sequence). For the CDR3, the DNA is TGTGCCTGGAGTGTACGTTTCGGAAGTGTAGCGTACGAGCAGTACTTC. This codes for CAWSVRFGSVAYEQYF.

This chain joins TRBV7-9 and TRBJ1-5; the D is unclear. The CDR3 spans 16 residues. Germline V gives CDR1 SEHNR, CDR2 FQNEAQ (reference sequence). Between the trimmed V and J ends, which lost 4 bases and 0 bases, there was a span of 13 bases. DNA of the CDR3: TGTGCCAGCAGCTCGGCGTCGGGCCCTAGCAATCAGCCCCAGCATTTT. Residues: CASSSASGPSNQPQHF. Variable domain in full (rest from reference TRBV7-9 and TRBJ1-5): DTGVSQNPRHKITKRGQNVTFRCDPISEHNRLYWYRQTLGQGPEFLTYFQNEAQLEKSRLLSDRFSAERPKGSFSTLEIQRTEQGDSAMYLCASSSASGPSNQPQHFGDGTRLSIL.

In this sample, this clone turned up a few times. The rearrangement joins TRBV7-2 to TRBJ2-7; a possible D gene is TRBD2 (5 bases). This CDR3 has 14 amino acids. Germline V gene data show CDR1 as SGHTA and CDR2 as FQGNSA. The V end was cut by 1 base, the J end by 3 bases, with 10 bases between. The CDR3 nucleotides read TGTGCCAGCAGCTTAGTCGGGAAAAGCTACGAGCAGTACTTC. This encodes CASSLVGKSYEQYF.

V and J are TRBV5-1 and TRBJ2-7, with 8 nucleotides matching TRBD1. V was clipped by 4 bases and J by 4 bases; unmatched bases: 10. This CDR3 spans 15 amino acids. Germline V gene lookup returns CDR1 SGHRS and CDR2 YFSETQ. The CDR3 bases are TGCGCCAGCAGCACGGCCGGGACAGGTGGGTACGAGCAGTACTTC. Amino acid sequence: CASSTAGTGGYEQYF.

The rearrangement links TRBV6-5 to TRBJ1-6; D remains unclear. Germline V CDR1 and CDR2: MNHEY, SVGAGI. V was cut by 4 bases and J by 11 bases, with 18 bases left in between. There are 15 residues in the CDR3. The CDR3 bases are TGTGCCAGCAGTTCGAGGCCCGTGCTGATCCCACCCCTCCACTTT. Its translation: CASSSRPVLIPPLHF.

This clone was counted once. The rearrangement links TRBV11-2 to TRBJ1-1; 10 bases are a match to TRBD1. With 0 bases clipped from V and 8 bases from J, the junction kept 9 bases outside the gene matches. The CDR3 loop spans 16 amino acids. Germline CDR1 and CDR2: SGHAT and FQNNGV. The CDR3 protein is CASSLDRFPTGGEAFF. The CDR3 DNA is TGTGCCAGCAGCTTAGATCGTTTTCCGACAGGGGGCGAAGCTTTCTTT.

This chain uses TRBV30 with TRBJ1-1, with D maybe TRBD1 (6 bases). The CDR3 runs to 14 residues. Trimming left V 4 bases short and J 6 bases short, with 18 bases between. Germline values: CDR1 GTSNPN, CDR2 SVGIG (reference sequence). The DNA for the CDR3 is TGTGCCTGGAAGGCAGGGGCACGCCAGGCTGAAGCTTTCTTT. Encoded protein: CAWKAGARQAEAFF.

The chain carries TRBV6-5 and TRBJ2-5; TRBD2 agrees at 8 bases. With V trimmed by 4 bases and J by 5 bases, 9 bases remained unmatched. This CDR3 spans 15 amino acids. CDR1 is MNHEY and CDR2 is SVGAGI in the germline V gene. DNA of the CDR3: TGTGCCAGCAGTTCCGCCGGGGGGGCCCGGGAGACCCAGTACTTC. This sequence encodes CASSSAGGARETQYF.

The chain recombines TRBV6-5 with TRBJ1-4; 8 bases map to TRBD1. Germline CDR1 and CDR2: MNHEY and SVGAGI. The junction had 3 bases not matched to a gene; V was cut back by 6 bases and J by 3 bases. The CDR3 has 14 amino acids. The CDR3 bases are TGTGCCAGCAGGGGGACAGGAGCTAATGAAAAACTGTTTTTT. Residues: CASRGTGANEKLFF.

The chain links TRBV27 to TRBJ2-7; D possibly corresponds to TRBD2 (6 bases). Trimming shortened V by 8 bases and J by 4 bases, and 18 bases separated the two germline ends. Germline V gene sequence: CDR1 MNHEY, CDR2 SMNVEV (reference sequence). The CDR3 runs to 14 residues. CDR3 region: CASGVLAGGYEQYF. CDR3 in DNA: TGTGCCAGCGGGGTACTAGCTGGCGGATACGAGCAGTACTTC.

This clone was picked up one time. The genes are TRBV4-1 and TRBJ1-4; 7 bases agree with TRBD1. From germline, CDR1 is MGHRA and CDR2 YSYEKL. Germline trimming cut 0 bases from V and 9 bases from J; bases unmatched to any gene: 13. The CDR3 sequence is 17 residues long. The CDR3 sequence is CASSQDITGAWTQKLFF. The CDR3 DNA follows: TGCGCCAGCAGCCAAGATATAACAGGGGCTTGGACCCAAAAACTGTTTTTT.

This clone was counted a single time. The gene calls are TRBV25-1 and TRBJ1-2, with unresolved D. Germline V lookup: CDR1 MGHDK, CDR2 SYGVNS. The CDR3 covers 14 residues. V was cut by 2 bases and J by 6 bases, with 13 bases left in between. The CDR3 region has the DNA TGTGCCAGCAGTGAACCGGGGAGGGCGAATGGCTACACCTTC. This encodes CASSEPGRANGYTF.

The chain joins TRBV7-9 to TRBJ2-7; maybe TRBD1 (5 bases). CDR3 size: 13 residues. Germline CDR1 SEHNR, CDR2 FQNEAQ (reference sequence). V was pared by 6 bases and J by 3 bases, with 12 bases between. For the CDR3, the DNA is TGTGCCAGCAGGTTGAACCAGGGCTACGAGCAGTACTTC. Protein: CASRLNQGYEQYF.

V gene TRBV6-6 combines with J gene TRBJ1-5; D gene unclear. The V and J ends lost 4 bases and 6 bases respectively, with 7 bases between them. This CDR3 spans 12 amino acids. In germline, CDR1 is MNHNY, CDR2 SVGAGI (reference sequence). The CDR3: CASSSQSQPQHF. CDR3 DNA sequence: TGTGCCAGCAGTTCCCAAAGTCAGCCCCAGCATTTT.

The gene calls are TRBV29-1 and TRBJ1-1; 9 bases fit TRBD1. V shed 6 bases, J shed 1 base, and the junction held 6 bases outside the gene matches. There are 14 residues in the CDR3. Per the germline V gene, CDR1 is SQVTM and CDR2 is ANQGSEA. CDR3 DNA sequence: TGCAGCGTCGGGACAGGGCTTTCGAACACTGAAGCTTTCTTT. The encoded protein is CSVGTGLSNTEAFF.

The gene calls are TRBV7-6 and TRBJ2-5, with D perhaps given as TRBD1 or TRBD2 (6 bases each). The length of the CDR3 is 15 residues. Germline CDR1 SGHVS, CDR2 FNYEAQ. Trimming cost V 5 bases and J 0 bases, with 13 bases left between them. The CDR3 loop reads CASSRKGGNQETQYF. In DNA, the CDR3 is TGTGCCAGCAGCCGAAAAGGGGGGAACCAAGAGACCCAGTACTTC.

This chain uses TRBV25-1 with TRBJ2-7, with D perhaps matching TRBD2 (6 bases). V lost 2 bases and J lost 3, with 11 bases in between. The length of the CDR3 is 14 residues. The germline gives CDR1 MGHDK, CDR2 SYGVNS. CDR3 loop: CASSEISGSYEQYF. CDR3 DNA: TGTGCCAGCAGTGAAATCTCCGGGAGCTACGAGCAGTACTTC.

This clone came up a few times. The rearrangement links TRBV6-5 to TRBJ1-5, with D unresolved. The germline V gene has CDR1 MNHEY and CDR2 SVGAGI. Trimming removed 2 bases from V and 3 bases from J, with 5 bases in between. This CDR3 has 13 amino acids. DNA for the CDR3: TGTGCCAGCAGTTACGACAACAATCAGCCCCAGCATTTT. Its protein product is CASSYDNNQPQHF.

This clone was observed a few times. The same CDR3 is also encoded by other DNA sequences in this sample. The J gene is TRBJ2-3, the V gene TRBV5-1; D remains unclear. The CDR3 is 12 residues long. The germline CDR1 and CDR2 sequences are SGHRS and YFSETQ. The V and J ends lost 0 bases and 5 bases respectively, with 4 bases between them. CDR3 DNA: TGCGCCAGCAGCTTGGAGGGAGATACGCAGTATTTT. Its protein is CASSLEGDTQYF.

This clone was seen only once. This CDR3 is CASIPTGNTEAFF. CDR3 nucleotides: TGTGCCAGCATCCCGACAGGGAACACTGAAGCTTTCTTT. The genes are TRBV2 and TRBJ1-1; D is possibly TRBD1 (6 bases). Germline V lookup: CDR1 SNHLY, CDR2 FYNNEI. The CDR3 runs to 13 residues. Trimming took 7 bases from V and 1 from J, leaving 10 bases between them.

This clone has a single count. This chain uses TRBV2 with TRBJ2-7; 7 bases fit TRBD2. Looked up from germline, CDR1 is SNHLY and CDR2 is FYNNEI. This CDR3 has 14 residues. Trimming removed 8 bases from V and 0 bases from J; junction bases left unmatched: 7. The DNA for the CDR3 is TGTGCCAGCGGACCCGGGACTATCTCCTACGAGCAGTACTTC. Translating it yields CASGPGTISYEQYF.

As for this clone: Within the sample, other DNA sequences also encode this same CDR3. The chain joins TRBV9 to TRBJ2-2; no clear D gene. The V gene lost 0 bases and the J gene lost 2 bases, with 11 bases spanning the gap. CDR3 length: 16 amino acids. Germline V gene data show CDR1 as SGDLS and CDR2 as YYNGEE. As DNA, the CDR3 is TGTGCCAGCAGCGTAGGAGGTAGTCCAAACACCGGGGAGCTGTTTTTT. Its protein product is CASSVGGSPNTGELFF.

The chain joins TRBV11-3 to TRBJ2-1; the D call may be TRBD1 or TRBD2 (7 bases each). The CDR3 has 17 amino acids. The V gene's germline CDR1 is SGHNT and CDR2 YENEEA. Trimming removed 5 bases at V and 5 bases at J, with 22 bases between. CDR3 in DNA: TGTGCCAGCAGCGCAGGGGGAACGGGAGGAAAGGACAATGAGCAGTTCTTC. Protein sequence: CASSAGGTGGKDNEQFF. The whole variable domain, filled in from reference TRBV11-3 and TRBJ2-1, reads EAGVVQSPRYKIIEKKQPVAFWCNPISGHNTLYWYLQNLGQGPELLIRYENEEAVDDSQLPKDRFSAERLKGVDSTLKIQPAELGDSAVYLCASSAGGTGGKDNEQFFGPGTRLTVL.

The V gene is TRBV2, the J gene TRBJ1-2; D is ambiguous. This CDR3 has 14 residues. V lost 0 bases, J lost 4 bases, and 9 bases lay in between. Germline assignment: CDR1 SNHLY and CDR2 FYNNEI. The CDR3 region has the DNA TGTGCCAGCAGTGAAGCGAAACAGACCTATGGCTACACCTTC. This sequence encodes CASSEAKQTYGYTF. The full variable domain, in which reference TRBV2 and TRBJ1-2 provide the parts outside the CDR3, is EPEVTQTPSHQVTQMGQEVILRCVPISNHLYFYWYRQILGQKVEFLVSFYNNEISEKSEIFDDQFSVERPDGSNFTLKIRSTKLEDSAMYFCASSEAKQTYGYTFGSGTRLTVV.

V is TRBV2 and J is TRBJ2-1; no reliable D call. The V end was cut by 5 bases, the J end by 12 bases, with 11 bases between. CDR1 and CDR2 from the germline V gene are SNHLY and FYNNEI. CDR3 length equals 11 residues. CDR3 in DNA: TGTGCCAGCAGTCTGACCCTCCTGCAGTTCTTC. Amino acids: CASSLTLLQFF.

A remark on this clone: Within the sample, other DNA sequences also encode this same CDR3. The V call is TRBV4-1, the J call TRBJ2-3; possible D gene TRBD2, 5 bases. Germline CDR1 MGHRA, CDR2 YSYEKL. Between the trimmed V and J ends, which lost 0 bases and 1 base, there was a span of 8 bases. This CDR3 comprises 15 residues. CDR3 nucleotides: TGCGCCAGCAGCCAAGATCGAGCGGGCACAGATACGCAGTATTTT. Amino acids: CASSQDRAGTDTQYF.